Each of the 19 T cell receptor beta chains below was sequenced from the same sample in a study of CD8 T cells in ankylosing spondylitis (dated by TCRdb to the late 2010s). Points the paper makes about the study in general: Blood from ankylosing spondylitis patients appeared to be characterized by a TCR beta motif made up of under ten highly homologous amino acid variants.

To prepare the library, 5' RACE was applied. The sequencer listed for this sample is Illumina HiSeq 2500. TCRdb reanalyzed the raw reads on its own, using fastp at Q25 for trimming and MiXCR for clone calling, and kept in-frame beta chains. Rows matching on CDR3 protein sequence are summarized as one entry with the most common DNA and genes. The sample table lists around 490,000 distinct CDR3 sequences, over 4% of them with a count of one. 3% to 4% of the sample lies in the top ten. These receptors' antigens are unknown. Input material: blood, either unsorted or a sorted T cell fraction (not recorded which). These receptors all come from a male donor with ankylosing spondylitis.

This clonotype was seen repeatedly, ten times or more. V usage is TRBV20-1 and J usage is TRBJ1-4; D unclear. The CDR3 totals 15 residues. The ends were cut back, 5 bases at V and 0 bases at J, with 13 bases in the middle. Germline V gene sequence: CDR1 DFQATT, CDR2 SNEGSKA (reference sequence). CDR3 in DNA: TGCAGTGCTCCTGAACCGCGGTCAACTAATGAAAAACTGTTTTTT. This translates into CSAPEPRSTNEKLFF.

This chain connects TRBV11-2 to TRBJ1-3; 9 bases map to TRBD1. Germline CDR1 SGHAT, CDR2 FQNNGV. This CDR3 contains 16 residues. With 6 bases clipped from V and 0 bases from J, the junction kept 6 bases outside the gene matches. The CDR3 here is CASRRTGVDSGNTIYF. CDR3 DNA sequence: TGTGCCAGCAGACGGACAGGGGTGGACTCTGGAAACACCATATATTTT.

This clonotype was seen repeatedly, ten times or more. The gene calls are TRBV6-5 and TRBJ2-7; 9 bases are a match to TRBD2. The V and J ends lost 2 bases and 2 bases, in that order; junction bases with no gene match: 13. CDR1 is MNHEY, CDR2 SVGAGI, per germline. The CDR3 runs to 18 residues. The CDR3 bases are TGTGCCAGCAGTTACCCCGACGGGCCTAGCGGGGTTCCCTACGAGCAGTACTTC. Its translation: CASSYPDGPSGVPYEQYF.

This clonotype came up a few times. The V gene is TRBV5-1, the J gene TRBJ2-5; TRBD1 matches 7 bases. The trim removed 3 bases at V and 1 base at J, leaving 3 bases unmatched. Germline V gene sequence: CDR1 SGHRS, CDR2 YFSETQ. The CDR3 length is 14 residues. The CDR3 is CASSSTGRQETQYF. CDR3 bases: TGCGCCAGCAGCTCGACAGGGCGCCAAGAGACCCAGTACTTC.

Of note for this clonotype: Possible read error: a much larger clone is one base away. CDR3: CAGSRAPGTSGGHYNEQFF. CDR3 in DNA: TGTGCCGGCAGCCGTGCACCCGGGACTAGCGGGGGGCACTACAATGAGCAGTTCTTC. This sequence joins TRBV11-2 and TRBJ2-1, with 15 bases that match TRBD2. CDR1 is SGHAT, CDR2 FQNNGV, per germline. The CDR3 consists of 19 residues.

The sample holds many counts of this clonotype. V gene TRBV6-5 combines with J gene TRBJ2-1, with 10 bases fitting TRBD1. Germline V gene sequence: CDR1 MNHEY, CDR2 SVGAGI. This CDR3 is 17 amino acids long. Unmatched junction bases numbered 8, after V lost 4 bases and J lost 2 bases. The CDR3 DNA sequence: TGTGCCAGCAGTTTCGCACCCGGGACAGGGGCCTACAATGAGCAGTTCTTC. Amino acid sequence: CASSFAPGTGAYNEQFF.

CDR3 sequence: CASSEGQDYEQYF. CDR3 coding DNA: TGCGCCAGCAGTGAAGGACAGGATTACGAGCAGTACTTC. The genes are TRBV10-2 and TRBJ2-7; 7 bases are a match to TRBD1. The CDR3 length is 13 residues. J was trimmed by 4 bases and V by 3 bases; bases with no gene match: 3. The germline V gene encodes CDR1 WSHSY and CDR2 SAAADI.

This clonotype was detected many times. CDR3 DNA: TGTGCCATCAGTCAATACGTAGGGTACGGCGATGAAGCTTTCTTT. Amino acids: CAISQYVGYGDEAFF. The V gene is TRBV10-3, the J gene TRBJ1-1; D unclear. Germline V CDR1 and CDR2: ENHRY, SYGVKD. The CDR3 loop spans 15 amino acids. V lost 5 bases, J lost 7 bases, and 20 bases lay in between.

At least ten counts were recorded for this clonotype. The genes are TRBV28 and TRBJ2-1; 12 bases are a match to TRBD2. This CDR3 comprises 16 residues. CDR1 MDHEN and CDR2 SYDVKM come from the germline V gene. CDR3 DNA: TGTGCTATAACAAAAGTTTCTAGCGGGGGGGTAAAGGAGCAGTTCTTC. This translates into CAITKVSSGGVKEQFF.

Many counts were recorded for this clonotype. This CDR3 reads CASSLGAGGLTGELFF. CDR3 DNA sequence: TGTGCCAGCAGCCTCGGGGCGGGGGGACTCACGGGGGAGCTGTTTTTT. This chain connects TRBV27 to TRBJ2-2; 8 bases line up with TRBD2. The CDR3 is 16 amino acids. Germline lookup yields CDR1 MNHEY and CDR2 SMNVEV (reference sequence). Trimming cost V 6 bases and J 8 bases; bases outside gene matches: 14.

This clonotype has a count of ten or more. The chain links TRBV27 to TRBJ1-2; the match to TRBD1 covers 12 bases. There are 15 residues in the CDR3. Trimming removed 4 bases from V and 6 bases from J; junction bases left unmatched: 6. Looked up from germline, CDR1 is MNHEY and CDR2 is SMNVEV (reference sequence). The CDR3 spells CASSSGTGGRDGYTF. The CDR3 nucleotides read TGTGCCAGCAGTTCTGGGACAGGGGGCAGAGATGGCTACACCTTC.

The chain's CDR3 is CASSPRAGANGYTF. CDR3 in DNA: TGTGCCAGCTCACCACGGGCAGGGGCGAATGGCTACACCTTC. The chain is built from TRBV18 and TRBJ1-2; weak D call: TRBD1 (6 bases). Trimming removed 1 base at V and 6 bases at J, with 12 bases between. CDR1 and CDR2 (germline): KGHSH, LQKENI. The CDR3 extends over 14 amino acids. Full variable domain (outside the CDR3, taken from reference TRBV18 and TRBJ1-2): NAGVMQNPRHLVRRRGQEARLRCSPMKGHSHVYWYRQLPEEGLKFMVYLQKENIIDESGMPKERFSAEFPKEGPSILRIQQVVRGDSAAYFCASSPRAGANGYTFGSGTRLTVV.

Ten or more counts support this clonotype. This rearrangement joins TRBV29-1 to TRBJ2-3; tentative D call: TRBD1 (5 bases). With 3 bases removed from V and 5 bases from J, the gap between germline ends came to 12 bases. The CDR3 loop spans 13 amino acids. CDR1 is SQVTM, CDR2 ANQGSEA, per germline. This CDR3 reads CSVDTSQGDTQYF. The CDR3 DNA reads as TGCAGCGTTGATACTTCCCAGGGAGATACGCAGTATTTT.

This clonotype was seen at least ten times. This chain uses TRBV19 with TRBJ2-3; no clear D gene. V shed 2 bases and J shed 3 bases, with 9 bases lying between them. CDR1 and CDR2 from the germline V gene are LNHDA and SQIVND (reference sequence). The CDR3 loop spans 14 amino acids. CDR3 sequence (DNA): TGTGCCAGTAGTATATGGATACGTACAGATACGCAGTATTTT. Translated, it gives CASSIWIRTDTQYF.

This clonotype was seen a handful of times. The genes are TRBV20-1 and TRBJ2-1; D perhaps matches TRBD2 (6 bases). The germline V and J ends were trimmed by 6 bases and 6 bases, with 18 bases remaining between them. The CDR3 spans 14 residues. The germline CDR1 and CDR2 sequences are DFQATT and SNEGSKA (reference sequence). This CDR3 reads CSATPGGVGNEQFF. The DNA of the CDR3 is TGCAGTGCCACCCCCGGGGGAGTGGGCAATGAGCAGTTCTTC.

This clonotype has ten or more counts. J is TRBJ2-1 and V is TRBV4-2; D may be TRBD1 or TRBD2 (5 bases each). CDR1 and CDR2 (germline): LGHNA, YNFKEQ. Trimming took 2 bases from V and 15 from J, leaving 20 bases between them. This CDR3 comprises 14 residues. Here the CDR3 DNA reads TGTGCCAGCAGCCAAAACCCTAGGGACGAGATAGTGTTCTTC. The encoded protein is CASSQNPRDEIVFF.

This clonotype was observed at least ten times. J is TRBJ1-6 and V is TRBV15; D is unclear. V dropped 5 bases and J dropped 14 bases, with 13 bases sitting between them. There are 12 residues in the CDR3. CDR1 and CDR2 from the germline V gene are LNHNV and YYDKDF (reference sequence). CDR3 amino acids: CATSGGRKALHF. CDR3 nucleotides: TGTGCCACCAGCGGCGGGAGGAAGGCCCTCCACTTT.

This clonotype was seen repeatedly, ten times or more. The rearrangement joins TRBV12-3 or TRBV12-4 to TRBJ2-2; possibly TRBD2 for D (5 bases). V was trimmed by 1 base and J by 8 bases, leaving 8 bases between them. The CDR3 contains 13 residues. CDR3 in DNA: TGTGCCAGCAGTTTAGGCGGGTTTGGGGAGCTGTTTTTT. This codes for CASSLGGFGELFF.

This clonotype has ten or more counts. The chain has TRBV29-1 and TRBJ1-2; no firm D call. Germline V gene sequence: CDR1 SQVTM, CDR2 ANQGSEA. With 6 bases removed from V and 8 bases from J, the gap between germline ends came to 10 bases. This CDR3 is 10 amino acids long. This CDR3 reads CSVGYGGYTF. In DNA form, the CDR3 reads TGCAGCGTCGGCTATGGGGGCTACACCTTC.